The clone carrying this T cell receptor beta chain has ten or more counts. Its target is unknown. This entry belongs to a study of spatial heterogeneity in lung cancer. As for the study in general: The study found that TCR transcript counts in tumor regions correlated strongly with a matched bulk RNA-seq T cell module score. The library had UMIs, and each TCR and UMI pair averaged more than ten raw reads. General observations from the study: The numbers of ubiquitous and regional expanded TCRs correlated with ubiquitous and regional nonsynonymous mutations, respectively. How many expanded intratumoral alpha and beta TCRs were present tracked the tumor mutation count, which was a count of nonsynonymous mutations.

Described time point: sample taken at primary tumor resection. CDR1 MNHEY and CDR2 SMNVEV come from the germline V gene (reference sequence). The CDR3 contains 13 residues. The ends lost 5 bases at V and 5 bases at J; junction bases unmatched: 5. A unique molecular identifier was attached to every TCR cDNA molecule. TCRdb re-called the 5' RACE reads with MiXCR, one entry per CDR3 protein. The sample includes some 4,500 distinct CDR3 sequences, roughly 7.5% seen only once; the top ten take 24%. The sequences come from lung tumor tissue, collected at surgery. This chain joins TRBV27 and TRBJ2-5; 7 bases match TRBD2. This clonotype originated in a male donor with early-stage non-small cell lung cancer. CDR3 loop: CASSRDYRETQYF. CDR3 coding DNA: TGTGCCAGCAGTCGGGACTACCGGGAGACCCAGTACTTC.